Each of the 32 T cell receptor beta chains below was sequenced from the same sample in a study of T cell repertoires in cytomegalovirus infection. In TCRdb, the reads were re-called with MiXCR into one record per CDR3 protein. The sample shows 150,000 to 200,000 distinct CDR3 sequences, roughly 17% of them seen only once. Sequenced: CD8+ T cells from PBMCs. Source of these receptors: a human donor in good health (CMV status not recorded). Some clones in this sample may be carry-over from other donors' samples.

This clonotype was seen many times. The chain joins TRBV7-2 to TRBJ2-7; no clear D gene. CDR1 SGHTA and CDR2 FQGNSA come from the germline V gene. Trimming cost V 1 base and J 4 bases, with 11 bases left between them. The CDR3 has 14 residues. CDR3 sequence: CASSLDARNYEQYF. The CDR3 nucleotides are TGTGCCAGCAGCTTAGACGCGAGAAATTACGAGCAGTACTTC.

The chain employs TRBV19 and TRBJ2-1, with 11 nucleotides matching TRBD2. CDR3 length: 15 amino acids. Germline values: CDR1 LNHDA, CDR2 SQIVND (reference sequence). J was trimmed by 5 bases and V by 5 bases; bases with no gene match: 5. Written as DNA, the CDR3 is TGTGCCAGTAGTTTTAGCGGGAGGGTCCACAATGAGCAGTTCTTC. Its protein is CASSFSGRVHNEQFF.

This clonotype came up a few times. The chain combines TRBV7-8 with TRBJ1-2, with a weak D call TRBD1 (5 bases). The CDR3 loop spans 15 amino acids. The V and J ends lost 0 bases and 8 bases respectively, with 16 bases between them. Germline CDR1 SGHVS, CDR2 FQNEAQ. The CDR3 loop reads CASSLATVRVEGYTF. The CDR3 DNA reads TGTGCCAGCAGCTTAGCGACAGTTCGGGTTGAAGGCTACACCTTC.

This clonotype showed up just a few times. The genes are TRBV28 and TRBJ1-2, with D perhaps TRBD1 (5 bases). The CDR3 consists of 15 residues. The ends were cut back, 1 base at V and 0 bases at J, with 9 bases in the middle. Germline V gene sequence: CDR1 MDHEN, CDR2 SYDVKM. CDR3 in amino acids: CASSLFRAANYGYTF. The CDR3 DNA reads TGTGCCAGCAGTTTATTCAGGGCCGCTAACTATGGCTACACCTTC.

The CDR3 region is CAWSIPRDGYTF. The CDR3 DNA reads as TGTGCCTGGAGTATCCCCAGGGATGGCTACACCTTC. The chain combines TRBV30 with TRBJ1-2, with a weak D call TRBD1 (5 bases). Trimming left V 2 bases short and J 6 bases short, with 10 bases between. This CDR3 comprises 12 residues. Germline V CDR1 and CDR2: GTSNPN, SVGIG (reference sequence).

This clonotype was counted a few times. For the CDR3, the DNA is TGTGCCAGCAGCCGAACAGGGCAGAGCTACGAGCAGTACTTC. This gives the protein CASSRTGQSYEQYF. The chain is built from TRBV7-2 and TRBJ2-7; possible D gene TRBD1, 6 bases. This CDR3 has 14 residues. The germline V gene has CDR1 SGHTA and CDR2 FQGNSA. Trimming cost V 5 bases and J 3 bases, with 14 bases left between them.

This clonotype was counted only a few times. J is TRBJ1-4 and V is TRBV7-8, with D unresolved. Germline assignment: CDR1 SGHVS and CDR2 FQNEAQ. The CDR3 has 17 amino acids. Between the trimmed V and J ends, which lost 2 bases and 5 bases, there was a span of 18 bases. The CDR3 DNA sequence: TGTGCCAGCAGCTTACTGCTTGTGCAGAGGCCCAATGAAAAACTGTTTTTT. Amino acid sequence: CASSLLLVQRPNEKLFF.

In this sample, this clonotype turned up many times. The V gene is TRBV7-2, the J gene TRBJ1-3, with a tentative D call TRBD1 (5 bases). The CDR3 consists of 16 residues. CDR1 SGHTA and CDR2 FQGNSA come from the germline V gene. Trimming removed 5 bases at V and 3 bases at J, with 17 bases between. The CDR3 sequence is CASSPRQRTRGNTIYF. In nucleotides, the CDR3 is TGTGCCAGCAGCCCTCGACAGAGAACTCGTGGAAACACCATATATTTT.

This clonotype was detected ten times or more. V is TRBV7-2 and J is TRBJ2-7; 10 bases are a match to TRBD2. Germline V CDR1 and CDR2: SGHTA, FQGNSA. The CDR3 has 13 residues. The V and J ends lost 3 bases and 7 bases, in that order; junction bases with no gene match: 3. CDR3 amino acids: CASSLGLALEQYF. For the CDR3, the DNA is TGTGCCAGCAGCTTGGGACTAGCGCTAGAGCAGTACTTC.

The J gene is TRBJ2-7, the V gene TRBV19; D ambiguous. The CDR3 loop spans 12 amino acids. The V end was cut by 10 bases, the J end by 7 bases, with 17 bases between. Germline CDR1 is LNHDA and CDR2 is SQIVND (reference sequence). CDR3 sequence reads: CATAPTVEEQYF. The CDR3 nucleotides read TGTGCCACCGCCCCCACAGTGGAGGAGCAGTACTTC.

This clonotype was observed a few times. This chain connects TRBV6-2 or TRBV6-3 to TRBJ2-3, with 8 positions matching TRBD2. The V gene's germline CDR1 is MNHEY and CDR2 SVGEGT. Trimming cost V 7 bases and J 0 bases; bases outside gene matches: 12. The CDR3 loop spans 17 amino acids. The DNA for the CDR3 is TGTGCCAGCAACCCAAGCGGGAGAGGGCCTAGCACAGATACGCAGTATTTT. The encoded protein is CASNPSGRGPSTDTQYF.

V is TRBV27 and J is TRBJ2-1; D might be TRBD1 (5 bases). CDR3 size: 16 residues. Trimming removed 3 bases at V and 0 bases at J, with 12 bases between. CDR1 and CDR2 from the germline V gene are MNHEY and SMNVEV (reference sequence). The CDR3 region is CASSLGARGSYNEQFF. In nucleotides, the CDR3 is TGTGCCAGCAGTTTGGGCGCAAGGGGCTCCTACAATGAGCAGTTCTTC.

V and J are TRBV7-2 and TRBJ2-7; TRBD1 might be the D (5 bases). Germline assignment: CDR1 SGHTA and CDR2 FQGNSA. The CDR3 sequence is 14 residues long. Trimming took off 5 bases at V and 4 bases at J, with 15 bases between the two ends. The CDR3 DNA sequence: TGTGCCAGCAGCCCTACGGTTGGGGCGTACGAGCAGTACTTC. This encodes CASSPTVGAYEQYF. Together with reference TRBV7-2 and TRBJ2-7, the CDR3 gives the full variable domain: GAGVSQSPSNKVTEKGKDVELRCDPISGHTALYWYRQSLGQGLEFLIYFQGNSAPDKSGLPSDRFSAERTGGSVSTLTIQRTQQEDSAVYLCASSPTVGAYEQYFGPGTRLTVT.

This clonotype was seen many times. The chain employs TRBV7-2 and TRBJ2-1; the D is unclear. V was cut by 1 base and J by 6 bases, with 10 bases left in between. In germline, CDR1 is SGHTA, CDR2 FQGNSA. This CDR3 is 14 amino acids long. This CDR3 is CASSLEDRGNEQFF. In DNA form, the CDR3 reads TGTGCCAGCAGCTTAGAGGATAGAGGCAATGAGCAGTTCTTC. Together with reference TRBV7-2 and TRBJ2-1, the CDR3 gives the full variable domain: GAGVSQSPSNKVTEKGKDVELRCDPISGHTALYWYRQSLGQGLEFLIYFQGNSAPDKSGLPSDRFSAERTGGSVSTLTIQRTQQEDSAVYLCASSLEDRGNEQFFGPGTRLTVL.

The chain recombines TRBV20-1 with TRBJ2-1; TRBD2 matches 14 bases. J gave up 7 bases and V 3 bases, and 2 bases lay outside the gene matches. This CDR3 contains 14 residues. Germline CDR1 is DFQATT and CDR2 is SNEGSKA (reference sequence). The CDR3: CSASWTSGRNEQFF. DNA of the CDR3: TGCAGTGCTAGTTGGACTAGCGGGAGGAATGAGCAGTTCTTC.

This clonotype was picked up a small number of times. V usage is TRBV7-2 and J usage is TRBJ2-7; 11 bases agree with TRBD2. This CDR3 spans 17 amino acids. Unmatched junction bases numbered 14, after V lost 3 bases and J lost 7 bases. In germline, CDR1 is SGHTA, CDR2 FQGNSA. CDR3 in amino acids: CASSLPLAGAASGEQYF. In nucleotides, the CDR3 is TGTGCCAGCAGCTTGCCACTAGCGGGGGCCGCTTCGGGAGAGCAGTACTTC. Filled out from reference TRBV7-2 and TRBJ2-7, the complete variable domain reads GAGVSQSPSNKVTEKGKDVELRCDPISGHTALYWYRQSLGQGLEFLIYFQGNSAPDKSGLPSDRFSAERTGGSVSTLTIQRTQQEDSAVYLCASSLPLAGAASGEQYFGPGTRLTVT.

DNA for the CDR3: TGTGCCAGCAGCCTCTCATGGGATCCAGATACGCAGTATTTT. Its translation is CASSLSWDPDTQYF. The chain has TRBV7-2 and TRBJ2-3; D is uncertain. The germline CDR1 and CDR2 sequences are SGHTA and FQGNSA. V lost 5 bases and J 4 bases, leaving 13 bases between the germline ends. The CDR3 contains 14 residues. The variable domain in full, completed from reference TRBV7-2 and TRBJ2-3, reads GAGVSQSPSNKVTEKGKDVELRCDPISGHTALYWYRQSLGQGLEFLIYFQGNSAPDKSGLPSDRFSAERTGGSVSTLTIQRTQQEDSAVYLCASSLSWDPDTQYFGPGTRLTVL.

The V call is TRBV6-2 or TRBV6-3, the J call TRBJ2-1; TRBD2 agrees at 11 bases. V shed 2 bases and J 4 bases; nucleotides not matched to a gene: 16. This CDR3 comprises 20 residues. CDR1 and CDR2 from the germline V gene are MNHEY and SVGEGT. The CDR3 protein is CASSYPLRGASGRTYNEQFF. Written as DNA, the CDR3 is TGTGCCAGCAGTTACCCTCTTCGGGGGGCTAGCGGGAGGACTTACAATGAGCAGTTCTTC.

This clonotype was detected many times. One end of the junction fails to match germline, which may point to a read error. This chain joins TRBV7-6 and TRBJ2-1; 12 bases match TRBD2. The CDR3 has 14 amino acids. From germline, CDR1 is SGHVS and CDR2 FNYEAQ. DNA of the CDR3: TGTGCCAGCAGCCTAGCGGGAGGGTTCAATGAGCAGTTCTTC. This encodes CASSLAGGFNEQFF.

V usage is TRBV6-2 or TRBV6-3 and J usage is TRBJ2-7; 7 positions match TRBD2. Germline-derived CDR1 and CDR2 are MNHEY and SVGEGT. The V gene end was trimmed by 6 bases and the J gene end by 3 bases; junction bases not matched to a gene: 11. The CDR3 length is 15 residues. The CDR3 nucleotides are TGTGCCAGCAGCCAGGAGGGCGGGAGTCTCTACGAGCAGTACTTC. The encoded protein is CASSQEGGSLYEQYF.

V usage is TRBV11-2 and J usage is TRBJ2-7; weak D call: TRBD2 (6 bases). This CDR3 contains 14 residues. Trimming took off 7 bases at V and 2 bases at J, with 15 bases between the two ends. Germline lookup yields CDR1 SGHAT and CDR2 FQNNGV. The CDR3 DNA follows: TGTGCCAGCACTCCCGCCGGGGAGGCCTACGAGCAGTACTTC. Its translation is CASTPAGEAYEQYF.

This clonotype was counted only a few times. Here the CDR3 reads CSVLSPGGRENTEAFF. In DNA, the CDR3 is TGCAGCGTCCTCTCCCCAGGAGGCAGGGAGAACACTGAAGCTTTCTTT. The gene calls are TRBV29-1 and TRBJ1-1; D may be TRBD1 (5 bases). Trimming removed 6 bases from V and 1 base from J, with 21 bases in between. The CDR3 has 16 residues. In germline, CDR1 is SQVTM, CDR2 ANQGSEA.

This clonotype was picked up a small number of times. V gene TRBV2 combines with J gene TRBJ2-1; 8 bases match TRBD2. This CDR3 region has 14 residues. Trimming removed 3 bases from V and 8 bases from J; junction bases left unmatched: 6. Germline V lookup: CDR1 SNHLY, CDR2 FYNNEI. The CDR3, as DNA: TGTGCCAGCAGTGATCGGGGGGGGCTGGATGAGCAGTTCTTC. It encodes CASSDRGGLDEQFF.

This clonotype was counted only a few times. The V call is TRBV29-1, the J call TRBJ2-5; no clear D gene. V gave up 5 bases and J gave up 4 bases, with 17 bases separating them. CDR3 size: 14 residues. Germline V gene sequence: CDR1 SQVTM, CDR2 ANQGSEA. CDR3 DNA: TGCAGCGTTCCAGGCCGGCTGAACGGAGAGACCCAGTACTTC. Translated: CSVPGRLNGETQYF.

This clonotype was counted between two and nine times. The rearrangement joins TRBV29-1 to TRBJ2-1; a possible D gene is TRBD2 (5 bases). This CDR3 has 16 amino acids. Germline V lookup: CDR1 SQVTM, CDR2 ANQGSEA. Trimming cost V 1 base and J 0 bases, with 13 bases left between them. Here the CDR3 reads CSVEGLRGVSYNEQFF. In DNA form, the CDR3 reads TGCAGCGTTGAAGGTTTACGGGGAGTCTCCTACAATGAGCAGTTCTTC.

There are many counts of this clonotype. The rearrangement uses TRBV10-3 and TRBJ2-1; TRBD2 agrees at 9 bases. Trimming at V came to 5 bases and at J to 8 bases, leaving 16 bases not matched to a gene. The CDR3 spans 17 residues. Germline values: CDR1 ENHRY, CDR2 SYGVKD. The DNA of the CDR3 is TGTGCCATCAGTCCCCCCCCTGGCGGGAGGGCTGTGGATGAGCAGTTCTTC. As protein: CAISPPPGGRAVDEQFF.

The table lists this clonotype with a few counts. The genes are TRBV7-8 and TRBJ2-3; D is perhaps TRBD2 (5 bases). The CDR3 has 15 residues. V was clipped by 1 base and J by 0 bases, with 8 bases between them. CDR1 is SGHVS and CDR2 is FQNEAQ in the germline V gene. In DNA form, the CDR3 reads TGTGCCAGCAGCTTAGTAGGCGGGAGCACAGATACGCAGTATTTT. Amino acid sequence: CASSLVGGSTDTQYF. Using reference TRBV7-8 and TRBJ2-3 for the parts outside the CDR3, the full variable domain is GAGVSQSPRYKVAKRGQDVALRCDPISGHVSLFWYQQALGQGPEFLTYFQNEAQLDKSGLPSDRFFAERPEGSVSTLKIQRTQQEDSAVYLCASSLVGGSTDTQYFGPGTRLTVL.

This clonotype has more than one count but fewer than ten. The chain combines TRBV25-1 with TRBJ1-2; no firm D call. Trimming stripped 9 bases from V and 2 bases from J, with 4 bases between. Germline V CDR1 and CDR2: MGHDK, SYGVNS. CDR3 length: 10 residues. The CDR3, as DNA: TGTGCCAGTGAGAACTATGGCTACACCTTC. Encoded protein: CASENYGYTF.

The V and J genes are TRBV19 and TRBJ2-7; TRBD1 might be the D (6 bases). This CDR3 spans 14 amino acids. Trimming took off 2 bases at V and 5 bases at J, with 13 bases between the two ends. Looked up from germline, CDR1 is LNHDA and CDR2 is SQIVND (reference sequence). The CDR3 spells CASSILHTGNEQYF. CDR3 DNA: TGTGCCAGTAGTATACTTCACACAGGGAACGAGCAGTACTTC.

The J gene is TRBJ2-6, the V gene TRBV27; 9 bases are a match to TRBD1. Germline V gives CDR1 MNHEY, CDR2 SMNVEV (reference sequence). This CDR3 contains 17 residues. V lost 7 bases to trimming and J lost 0 bases; unmatched junction nucleotides: 7. The CDR3 DNA follows: TGTGCCAGCACACGGACAGGGGATTACTCTGGGGCCAACGTCCTGACTTTC. This codes for CASTRTGDYSGANVLTF.

The V gene is TRBV7-9, the J gene TRBJ1-4, with D tentatively TRBD1 (6 bases). The CDR3 is 14 amino acids. The V end lost 3 bases, the J end lost 6 bases, and 11 bases lay between the germline ends. Germline loops: CDR1 SEHNR, CDR2 FQNEAQ (reference sequence). In DNA, the CDR3 is TGTGCCAGCAGCTTTGTGGGGGCAGATGAAAAACTGTTTTTT. It codes for CASSFVGADEKLFF.

The J gene is TRBJ1-1, the V gene TRBV11-2; 7 bases agree with TRBD1. Germline-derived CDR1 and CDR2 are SGHAT and FQNNGV. After removal of 5 bases from V and 5 bases from J, the junction contained 8 bases not matched to a gene. CDR3 length: 14 amino acids. The DNA for the CDR3 is TGTGCCAGCAGCGCCCATAGGGGGCAAACTGAAGCTTTCTTT. Its protein product is CASSAHRGQTEAFF.